The entry that follows covers one T cell receptor beta chain sequence. Its antigen is still unknown. These data come from a study of cytomegalovirus exposure and HLA in healthy donors. Study findings and constraints: The classifier reportedly diagnosed cytomegalovirus status with high sensitivity and specificity. Further analysis, carried out later, found HLA-associated TCR beta chains more clonally expanded than equally common other chains. Researchers reported that a few CMV-associated chains were confirmed in vitro as CMV antigen-specific. In all likelihood, a cluster of highly shared sequence variants was a sequencing artifact.

60 Vbeta and 13 Jbeta primers were used in PCR. Sequencing used immunoSEQ multiplex PCR; TCRdb keeps in-frame clones, though not all of them. The sample holds some 70,000 clones. This CDR3 is built from 15 residues. V shed 0 bases and J shed 3 bases, with 11 bases lying between them. Germline CDR1 MGHRA, CDR2 YSYEKL. The rearrangement links TRBV4-1 to TRBJ1-1; the D gene is possibly TRBD1 (5 bases). Sample: PBMCs. The origin of this receptor is a man aged 35 to 55 in good health and CMV-seronegative. CDR3 bases: TGCGCCAGCAGCCAAGATGGAGGAGGGGACACTGAAGCTTTCTTT. It codes for CASSQDGGGDTEAFF.